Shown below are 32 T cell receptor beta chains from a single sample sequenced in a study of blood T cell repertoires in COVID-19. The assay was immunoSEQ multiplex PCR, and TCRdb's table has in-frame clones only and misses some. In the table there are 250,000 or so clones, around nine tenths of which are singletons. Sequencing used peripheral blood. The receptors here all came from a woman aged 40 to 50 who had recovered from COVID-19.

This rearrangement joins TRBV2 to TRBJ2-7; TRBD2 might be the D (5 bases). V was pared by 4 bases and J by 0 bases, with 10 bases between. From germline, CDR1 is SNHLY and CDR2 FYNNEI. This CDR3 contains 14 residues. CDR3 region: CASSAEDFSYEQYF. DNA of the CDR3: TGTGCCAGCAGTGCGGAGGACTTCTCCTACGAGCAGTACTTC.

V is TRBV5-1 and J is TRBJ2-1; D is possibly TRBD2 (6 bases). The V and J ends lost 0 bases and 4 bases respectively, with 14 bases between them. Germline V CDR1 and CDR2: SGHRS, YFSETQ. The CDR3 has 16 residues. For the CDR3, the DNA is TGCGCCAGCAGCTTGGGTGTTTTGGGGGGTTACAATGAGCAGTTCTTC. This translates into CASSLGVLGGYNEQFF.

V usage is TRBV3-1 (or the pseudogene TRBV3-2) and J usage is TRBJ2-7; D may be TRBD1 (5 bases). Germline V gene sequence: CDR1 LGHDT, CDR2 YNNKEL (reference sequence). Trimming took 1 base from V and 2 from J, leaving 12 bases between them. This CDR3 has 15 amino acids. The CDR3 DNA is TGTGCCAGCAGCCAAGCTGGGCGCAGGGCCTACGAGCAGTACTTC. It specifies CASSQAGRRAYEQYF.

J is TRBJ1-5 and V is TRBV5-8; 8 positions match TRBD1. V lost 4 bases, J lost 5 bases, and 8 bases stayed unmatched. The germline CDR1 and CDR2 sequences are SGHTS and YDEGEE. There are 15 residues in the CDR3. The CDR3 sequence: CASSRTGSPDQPQHF. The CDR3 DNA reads TGTGCCAGCAGCCGGACAGGGAGTCCTGATCAGCCCCAGCATTTT.

The CDR3 nucleotides read TGTGCCAGTAGTATGCGACTCCATTCCTACGAGCAGTACTTC. Its translation: CASSMRLHSYEQYF. The chain combines TRBV19 with TRBJ2-7; D remains ambiguous. The germline V gene encodes CDR1 LNHDA and CDR2 SQIVND (reference sequence). V was clipped by 3 bases and J by 1 base, with 10 bases between them. This CDR3 is built from 14 residues.

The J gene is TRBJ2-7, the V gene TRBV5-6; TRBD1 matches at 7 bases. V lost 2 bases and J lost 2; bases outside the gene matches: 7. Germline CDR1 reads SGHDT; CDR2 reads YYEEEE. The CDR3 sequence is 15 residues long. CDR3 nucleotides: TGTGCCAGCAGCTTCTATGGGGACAGCACCTACGAGCAGTACTTC. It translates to CASSFYGDSTYEQYF.

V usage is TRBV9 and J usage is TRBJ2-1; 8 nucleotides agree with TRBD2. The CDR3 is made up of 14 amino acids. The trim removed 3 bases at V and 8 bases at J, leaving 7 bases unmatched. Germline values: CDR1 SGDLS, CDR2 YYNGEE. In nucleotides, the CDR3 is TGTGCCAGCAGCGCGACTAGCGAGAACGATGAGCAGTTCTTC. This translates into CASSATSENDEQFF.

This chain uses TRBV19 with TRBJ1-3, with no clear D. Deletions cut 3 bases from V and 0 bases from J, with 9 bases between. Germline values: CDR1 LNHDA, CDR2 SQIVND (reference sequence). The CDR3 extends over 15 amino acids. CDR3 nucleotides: TGTGCCAGTAGTATTGGAGAAAGCTCTGGAAACACCATATATTTT. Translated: CASSIGESSGNTIYF.

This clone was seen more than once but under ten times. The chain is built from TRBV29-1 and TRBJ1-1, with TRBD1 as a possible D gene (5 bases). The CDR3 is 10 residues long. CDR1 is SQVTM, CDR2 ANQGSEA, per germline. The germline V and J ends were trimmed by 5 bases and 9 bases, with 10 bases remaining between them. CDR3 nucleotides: TGCAGCGTTTATAAGGGGAAAGCTTTCTTT. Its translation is CSVYKGKAFF.

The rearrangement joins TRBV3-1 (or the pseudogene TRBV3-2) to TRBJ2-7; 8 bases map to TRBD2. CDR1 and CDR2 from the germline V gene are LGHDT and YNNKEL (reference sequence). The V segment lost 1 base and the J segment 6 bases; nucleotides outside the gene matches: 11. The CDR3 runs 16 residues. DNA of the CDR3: TGTGCCAGCAGCCAAGTTCCGGCGGGAGGAGGGCTCGAGCAGTACTTC. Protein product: CASSQVPAGGGLEQYF.

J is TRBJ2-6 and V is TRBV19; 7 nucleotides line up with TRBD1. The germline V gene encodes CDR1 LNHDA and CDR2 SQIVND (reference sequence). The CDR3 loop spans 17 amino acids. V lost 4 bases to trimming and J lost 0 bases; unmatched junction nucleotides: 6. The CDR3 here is CASSTDRRNSGANVLTF. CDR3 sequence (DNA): TGTGCCAGTAGTACGGACAGGCGTAACTCTGGGGCCAACGTCCTGACTTTC.

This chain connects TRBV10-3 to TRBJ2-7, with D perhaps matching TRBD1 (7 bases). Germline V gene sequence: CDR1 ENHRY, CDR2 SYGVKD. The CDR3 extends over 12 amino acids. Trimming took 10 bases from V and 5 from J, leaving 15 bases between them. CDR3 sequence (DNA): TGTGCCACGCGGGACAGTCACAACGAGCAGTACTTC. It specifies CATRDSHNEQYF.

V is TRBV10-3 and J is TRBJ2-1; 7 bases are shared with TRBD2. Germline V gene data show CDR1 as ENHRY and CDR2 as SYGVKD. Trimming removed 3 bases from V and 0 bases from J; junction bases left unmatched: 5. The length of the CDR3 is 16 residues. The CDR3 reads CAISDGGGNSYNEQFF. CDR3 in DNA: TGTGCCATCAGTGATGGCGGGGGAAACTCCTACAATGAGCAGTTCTTC.

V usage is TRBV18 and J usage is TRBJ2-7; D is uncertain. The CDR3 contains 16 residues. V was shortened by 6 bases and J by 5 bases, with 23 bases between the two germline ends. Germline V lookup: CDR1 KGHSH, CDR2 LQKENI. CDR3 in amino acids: CASSLIFQEASHEQYF. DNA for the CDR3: TGTGCCAGCTCCCTCATTTTTCAAGAGGCATCCCACGAGCAGTACTTC. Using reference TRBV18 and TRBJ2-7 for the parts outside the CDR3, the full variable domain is NAGVMQNPRHLVRRRGQEARLRCSPMKGHSHVYWYRQLPEEGLKFMVYLQKENIIDESGMPKERFSAEFPKEGPSILRIQQVVRGDSAAYFCASSLIFQEASHEQYFGPGTRLTVT.

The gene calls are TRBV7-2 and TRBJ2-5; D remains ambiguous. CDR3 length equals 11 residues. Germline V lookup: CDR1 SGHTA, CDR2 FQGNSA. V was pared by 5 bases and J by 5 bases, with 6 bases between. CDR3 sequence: CASSTYETQYF. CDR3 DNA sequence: TGTGCCAGCAGCACCTACGAGACCCAGTACTTC.

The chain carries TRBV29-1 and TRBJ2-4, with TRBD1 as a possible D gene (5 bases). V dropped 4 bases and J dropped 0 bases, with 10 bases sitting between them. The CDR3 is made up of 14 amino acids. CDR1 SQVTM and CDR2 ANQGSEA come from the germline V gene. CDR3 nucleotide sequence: TGCAGCGTTGCCCACAGGTTAGCCAAAAACATTCAGTACTTC. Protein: CSVAHRLAKNIQYF.

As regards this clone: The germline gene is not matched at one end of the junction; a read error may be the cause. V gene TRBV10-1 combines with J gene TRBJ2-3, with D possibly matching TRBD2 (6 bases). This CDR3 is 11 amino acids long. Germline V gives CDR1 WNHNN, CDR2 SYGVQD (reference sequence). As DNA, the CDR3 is TGCGCCAGCAGTGACGGGGGATTGATGGATTTT. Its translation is CASSDGGLMDF.

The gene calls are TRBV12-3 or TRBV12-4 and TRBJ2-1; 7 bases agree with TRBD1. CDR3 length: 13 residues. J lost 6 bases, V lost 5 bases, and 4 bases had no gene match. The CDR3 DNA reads TGTGCCAGCAGTGACAGGGTTCCCAATGAGCAGTTCTTC. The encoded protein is CASSDRVPNEQFF.

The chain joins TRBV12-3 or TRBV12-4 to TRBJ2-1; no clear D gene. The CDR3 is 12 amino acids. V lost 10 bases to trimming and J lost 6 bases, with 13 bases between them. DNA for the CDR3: TGTGCCATCCACGCCCAAGCCAATGAGCAGTTCTTC. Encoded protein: CAIHAQANEQFF.

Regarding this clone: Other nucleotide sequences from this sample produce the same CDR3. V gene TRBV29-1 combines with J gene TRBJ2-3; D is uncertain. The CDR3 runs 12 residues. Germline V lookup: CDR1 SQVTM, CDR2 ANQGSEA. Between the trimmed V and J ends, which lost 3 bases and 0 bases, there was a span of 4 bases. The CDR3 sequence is CSVDPSTDTQYF. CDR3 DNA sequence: TGCAGCGTTGATCCGAGCACAGATACGCAGTATTTT.

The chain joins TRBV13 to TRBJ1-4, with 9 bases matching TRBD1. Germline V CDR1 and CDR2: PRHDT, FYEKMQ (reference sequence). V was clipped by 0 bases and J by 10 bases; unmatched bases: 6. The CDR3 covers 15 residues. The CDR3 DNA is TGTGCCAGCAGCTTAGGTTGGACAGGGGATGGAAAACTGTTTTTT. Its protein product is CASSLGWTGDGKLFF.

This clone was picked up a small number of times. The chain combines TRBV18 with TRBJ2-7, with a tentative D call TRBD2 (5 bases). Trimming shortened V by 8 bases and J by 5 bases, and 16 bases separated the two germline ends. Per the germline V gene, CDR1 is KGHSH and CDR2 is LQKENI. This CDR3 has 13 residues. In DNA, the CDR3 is TGTGCCAGCCGAAACGACGGGGTTGACGAGCAGTACTTC. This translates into CASRNDGVDEQYF.

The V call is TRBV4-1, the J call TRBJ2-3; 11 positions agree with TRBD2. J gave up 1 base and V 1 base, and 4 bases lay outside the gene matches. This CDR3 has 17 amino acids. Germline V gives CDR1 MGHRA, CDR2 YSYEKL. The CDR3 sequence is CASSQVKGLAGTDTQYF. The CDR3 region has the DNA TGCGCCAGCAGCCAAGTGAAGGGACTAGCGGGCACAGATACGCAGTATTTT.

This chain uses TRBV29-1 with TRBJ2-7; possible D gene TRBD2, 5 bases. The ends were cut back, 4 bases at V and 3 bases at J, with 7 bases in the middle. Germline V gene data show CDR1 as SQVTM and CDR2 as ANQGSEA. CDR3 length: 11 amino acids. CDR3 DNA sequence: TGCAGCGTTGGGGGAGACTACGAGCAGTACTTC. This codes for CSVGGDYEQYF.

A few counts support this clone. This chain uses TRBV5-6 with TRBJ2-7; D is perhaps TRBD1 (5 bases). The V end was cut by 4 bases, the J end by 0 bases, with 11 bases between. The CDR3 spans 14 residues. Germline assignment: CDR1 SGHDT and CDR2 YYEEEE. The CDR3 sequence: CASSHTGSSYEQYF. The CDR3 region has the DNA TGTGCCAGCAGCCATACAGGAAGCTCCTACGAGCAGTACTTC.

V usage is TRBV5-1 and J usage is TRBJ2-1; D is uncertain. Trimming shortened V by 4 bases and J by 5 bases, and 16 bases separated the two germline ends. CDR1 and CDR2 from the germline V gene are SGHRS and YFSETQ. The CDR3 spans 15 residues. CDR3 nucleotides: TGCGCCAGCAGCGCCCGGATCCTAGGCCACAATGAGCAGTTCTTC. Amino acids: CASSARILGHNEQFF.

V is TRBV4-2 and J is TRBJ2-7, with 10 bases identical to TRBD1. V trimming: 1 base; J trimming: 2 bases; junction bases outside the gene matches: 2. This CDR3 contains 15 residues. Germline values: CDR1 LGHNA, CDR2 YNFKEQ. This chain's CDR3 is CASSQGTGGAYEQYF. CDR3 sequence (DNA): TGTGCCAGCAGCCAAGGGACAGGGGGTGCCTACGAGCAGTACTTC.

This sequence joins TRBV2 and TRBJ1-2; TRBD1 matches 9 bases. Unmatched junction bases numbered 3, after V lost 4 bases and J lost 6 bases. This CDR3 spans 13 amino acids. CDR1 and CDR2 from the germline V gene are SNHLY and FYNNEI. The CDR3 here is CASSGTGVDGYTF. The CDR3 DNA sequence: TGTGCCAGCAGTGGGACAGGGGTTGATGGCTACACCTTC.

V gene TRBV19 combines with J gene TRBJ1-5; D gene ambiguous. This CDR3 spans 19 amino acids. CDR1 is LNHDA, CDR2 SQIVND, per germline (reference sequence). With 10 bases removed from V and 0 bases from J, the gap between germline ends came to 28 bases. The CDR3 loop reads CATQFNRREGPPSNQPQHF. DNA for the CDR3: TGTGCCACCCAGTTTAATCGGCGGGAGGGCCCACCTAGCAATCAGCCCCAGCATTTT. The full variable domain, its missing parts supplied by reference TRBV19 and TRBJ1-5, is DGGITQSPKYLFRKEGQNVTLSCEQNLNHDAMYWYRQDPGQGLRLIYYSQIVNDFQKGDIAEGYSVSREKKESFPLTVTSAQKNPTAFYLCATQFNRREGPPSNQPQHFGDGTRLSIL.

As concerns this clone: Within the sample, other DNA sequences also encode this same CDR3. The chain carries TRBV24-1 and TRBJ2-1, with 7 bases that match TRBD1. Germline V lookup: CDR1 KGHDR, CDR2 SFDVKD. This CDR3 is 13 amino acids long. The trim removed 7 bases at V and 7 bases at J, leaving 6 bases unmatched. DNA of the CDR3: TGTGCCACCAGCCCGGGACAGATAAATGAGCAGTTCTTC. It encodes CATSPGQINEQFF.

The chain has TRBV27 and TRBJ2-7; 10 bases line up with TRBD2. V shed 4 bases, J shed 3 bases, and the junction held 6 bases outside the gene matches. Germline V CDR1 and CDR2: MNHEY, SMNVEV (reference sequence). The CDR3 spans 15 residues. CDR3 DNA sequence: TGTGCCAGCAGTTCCAAAGGACTAGCGGTCTACGAGCAGTACTTC. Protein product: CASSSKGLAVYEQYF.

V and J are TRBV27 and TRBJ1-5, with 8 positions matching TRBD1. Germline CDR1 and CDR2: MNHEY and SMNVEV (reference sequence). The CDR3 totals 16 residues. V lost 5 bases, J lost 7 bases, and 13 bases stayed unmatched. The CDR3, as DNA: TGTGCCAGCAGTCCGCTGGGACAGGTTTTCGGACAGCCCCAGCATTTT. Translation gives CASSPLGQVFGQPQHF.